The source of this TCR beta chain is a study of cytomegalovirus exposure and HLA in healthy donors. PCR primers comprised 60 Vbeta and 13 Jbeta primers. In the study's own analysis: In a later analysis, some 80 million unique TCR beta chains included roughly 11 million shared by two or more donors. The table came from immunoSEQ multiplex PCR; TCRdb's copy has only in-frame clones and leaves some out. The D gene and trimming were derived from the DNA, and the V and J assignments and clone size from that table. With about 140,000 clones in the sample, the ten largest clones hold about 2.2%. A remark on this clone: Antigen specificity is unknown.

The V segment lost 5 bases and the J segment 4 bases; nucleotides outside the gene matches: 4. CDR3 length: 14 amino acids. Germline loops: CDR1 SEHNR, CDR2 FQNEAQ (reference sequence). Overall study findings and caveats: Later, an analysis showed that TCR beta chains associated with HLA were more clonally expanded than others that were equally common. Cytomegalovirus-associated TCR beta chains were listed, numbering roughly 150. Prior analysis indicated that the majority of TCR beta V segments exhibited productivity approximately 87% or approximately 30% of the time.

This sequence originates from a woman younger than 30 in good health and CMV-seronegative. Sequenced material: PBMCs. The chain combines TRBV7-9 with TRBJ2-7, with TRBD2 matching over 11 bases. The CDR3 region is CASSPPSGRYEQYF. For the CDR3, the DNA is TGTGCCAGCAGCCCCCCTAGCGGGAGGTACGAGCAGTACTTC.